This T cell receptor beta chain was documented in a study of cytomegalovirus exposure and HLA in healthy donors. Study observations and caveats: Association with HLA alleles at 0.05 false discovery rate was found for 16,951 TCR beta sequences in a later analysis.

Primers: 60 Vbeta forward and 13 Jbeta reverse. Some clones are missing from TCRdb's copy, which holds only in-frame ones; the method was immunoSEQ multiplex PCR. The table includes 150,000 or so clones, 65% to 80% detected once. Per the germline V gene, CDR1 is SGHAT and CDR2 is FQNNGV. The CDR3 covers 15 residues. Trimming removed 5 bases from V and 2 bases from J; junction bases left unmatched: 9. About this clone: Its antigen is not identified.

The gene calls are TRBV11-2 and TRBJ2-7, with 7 bases aligning to TRBD1. The sequence derives from a male donor in good health and CMV-seronegative. Source material: PBMCs. The CDR3: CASSVNRDSAYEQYF. The CDR3 DNA reads as TGTGCCAGCAGCGTAAACCGGGACAGTGCCTACGAGCAGTACTTC.